These 32 T cell receptor beta chains were all obtained from the same sample, sequenced in a study of blood T cell repertoires in COVID-19. Method: immunoSEQ multiplex PCR; TCRdb's copy keeps in-frame clones and lacks some. The sample shows 120,000 or so clones, about 87% of them seen only once. The specimen sequenced was peripheral blood. The receptors were sampled from a woman aged 70-85 years with acute or convalescent COVID-19.

In its sample, this clone was seen once. The chain recombines TRBV6-5 with TRBJ1-1; 7 nucleotides align to TRBD1. Looked up from germline, CDR1 is MNHEY and CDR2 is SVGAGI. The CDR3 covers 12 residues. The V segment lost 6 bases and the J segment 5 bases; nucleotides outside the gene matches: 3. CDR3 sequence reads: CASRQGGTEAFF. DNA for the CDR3: TGTGCCAGCAGGCAGGGGGGAACTGAAGCTTTCTTT.

This rearrangement joins TRBV27 to TRBJ2-7; 7 nucleotides match TRBD1. CDR1 is MNHEY, CDR2 SMNVEV, per germline (reference sequence). This CDR3 spans 14 amino acids. J was trimmed by 3 bases and V by 5 bases; bases with no gene match: 7. In nucleotides, the CDR3 is TGTGCCAGCAGTAGCAGGGGGAAAGGCTACGAGCAGTACTTC. It is translated as CASSSRGKGYEQYF.

V and J are TRBV2 and TRBJ2-5; TRBD2 is a possible D gene (5 bases). Between the trimmed V and J ends, which lost 1 base and 5 bases, there was a span of 14 bases. This CDR3 is 15 amino acids long. CDR1 SNHLY and CDR2 FYNNEI come from the germline V gene. CDR3 nucleotide sequence: TGTGCCAGCAGTGAAGAAGGAGGTCTTAGGGAGACCCAGTACTTC. This translates into CASSEEGGLRETQYF.

The genes are TRBV29-1 and TRBJ1-2, with a possible D match to TRBD1 (5 bases). The CDR3 is 14 residues long. The V gene lost 6 bases and the J gene lost 4 bases, with 18 bases spanning the gap. Germline-derived CDR1 and CDR2 are SQVTM and ANQGSEA. CDR3 DNA: TGCAGCGTCGGTGGAGACAGCGTTCGCTATGGCTACACCTTC. Translation: CSVGGDSVRYGYTF.

The chain employs TRBV5-1 and TRBJ1-2, with D possibly TRBD1 on 5 matching bases. The length of the CDR3 is 15 residues. V shed 7 bases and J shed 4 bases, with 20 bases lying between them. Germline V CDR1 and CDR2: SGHRS, YFSETQ. CDR3: CASSLGGARTYGYTF. Here the CDR3 DNA reads TGCGCCAGCTCCCTTGGAGGGGCCCGGACCTATGGCTACACCTTC. Based on the CDR3 plus reference TRBV5-1 and TRBJ1-2, the full variable domain is KAGVTQTPRYLIKTRGQQVTLSCSPISGHRSVSWYQQTPGQGLQFLFEYFSETQRNKGNFPGRFSGRQFSNSRSEMNVSTLELGDSALYLCASSLGGARTYGYTFGSGTRLTVV.

This chain joins TRBV5-1 and TRBJ2-2, with D unclear. The germline V gene has CDR1 SGHRS and CDR2 YFSETQ. The CDR3 extends over 14 amino acids. Trimming took 1 base from V and 3 from J, leaving 7 bases between them. CDR3 loop: CASSLLSDTGELFF. The CDR3, as DNA: TGCGCCAGCAGCTTGCTGAGTGACACCGGGGAGCTGTTTTTT.

This clone was recorded once. V and J are TRBV5-1 and TRBJ1-2; unclear D gene. V was trimmed by 2 bases and J by 0 bases, leaving 5 bases between them. Germline values: CDR1 SGHRS, CDR2 YFSETQ. This CDR3 comprises 13 residues. The CDR3 DNA reads as TGCGCCAGCAGCTTAACATCTAACTATGGCTACACCTTC. Translation: CASSLTSNYGYTF.

The rearrangement joins TRBV10-2 to TRBJ1-3, with a weak D call TRBD1 (6 bases). Germline CDR1 reads WSHSY; CDR2 reads SAAADI. The V and J ends lost 8 bases and 0 bases respectively, with 11 bases between them. CDR3 length equals 14 residues. The CDR3: CASGDTRSGNTIYF. The CDR3 DNA reads as TGCGCCAGCGGGGACACCCGCTCTGGAAACACCATATATTTT.

The table lists this clone with a few counts. CDR3 residues: CASSRPGREKLFF. As DNA, the CDR3 is TGTGCCAGCAGTCGTCCAGGTCGGGAAAAACTGTTTTTT. V is TRBV25-1 and J is TRBJ1-4; unclear D gene. This CDR3 has 13 residues. V shed 5 bases and J shed 8 bases, with 12 bases lying between them. The germline V gene has CDR1 MGHDK and CDR2 SYGVNS. Filled out from reference TRBV25-1 and TRBJ1-4, the complete variable domain reads EADIYQTPRYLVIGTGKKITLECSQTMGHDKMYWYQQDPGMELHLIHYSYGVNSTEKGDLSSESTVSRIRTEHFPLTLESARPSHTSQYLCASSRPGREKLFFGSGTQLSVL.

This sequence joins TRBV6-5 and TRBJ2-1; D perhaps matches TRBD1 (5 bases). CDR3 length: 15 residues. With 3 bases removed from V and 0 bases from J, the gap between germline ends came to 9 bases. In germline, CDR1 is MNHEY, CDR2 SVGAGI. CDR3 in amino acids: CASSYGAVSYNEQFF. CDR3 sequence (DNA): TGTGCCAGCAGTTATGGGGCAGTCTCCTACAATGAGCAGTTCTTC.

The V and J genes are TRBV5-4 and TRBJ1-4; 8 bases match TRBD1. The CDR3 extends over 15 amino acids. Germline-derived CDR1 and CDR2 are SGHNT and YYREEE (reference sequence). With V trimmed by 1 base and J by 3 bases, 2 bases remained unmatched. This CDR3 is CASSLTGGSNEKLFF. DNA for the CDR3: TGTGCCAGCAGCTTGACAGGGGGTTCTAATGAAAAACTGTTTTTT. Complete variable domain (other parts from reference TRBV5-4 and TRBJ1-4): ETGVTQSPTHLIKTRGQQVTLRCSSQSGHNTVSWYQQALGQGPQFIFQYYREEENGRGNFPPRFSGLQFPNYSSELNVNALELDDSALYLCASSLTGGSNEKLFFGSGTQLSVL.

This clone was recorded once. V and J are TRBV6-5 and TRBJ2-7; 7 bases fit TRBD2. With 6 bases clipped from V and 5 bases from J, the junction kept 7 bases outside the gene matches. The germline gives CDR1 MNHEY, CDR2 SVGAGI. The CDR3 contains 13 residues. The CDR3 loop is CASSRLARDEQYF. The CDR3 DNA reads TGTGCCAGCAGCCGACTAGCAAGGGACGAGCAGTACTTC.

This chain connects TRBV7-9 to TRBJ1-1, with TRBD1 as a possible D gene (6 bases). CDR3 size: 14 residues. Between the trimmed V and J ends, which lost 3 bases and 1 base, there was a span of 9 bases. In germline, CDR1 is SEHNR, CDR2 FQNEAQ (reference sequence). The CDR3 DNA sequence: TGTGCCAGCAGCTTGGGACAAGAGAACACTGAAGCTTTCTTT. Protein: CASSLGQENTEAFF.

V usage is TRBV14 and J usage is TRBJ1-6; the D gene is possibly TRBD1 (5 bases). V gave up 3 bases and J gave up 12 bases, with 21 bases separating them. Germline V CDR1 and CDR2: SGHDN, FVKESK. This CDR3 contains 16 residues. The CDR3 region has the DNA TGTGCCAGCAGCCATCCCGTCGGGGGGTCTCGGGGACCCCTCCACTTT. It is translated as CASSHPVGGSRGPLHF.

V usage is TRBV5-4 and J usage is TRBJ2-5, with 8 bases matching TRBD2. CDR1 is SGHNT and CDR2 is YYREEE in the germline V gene (reference sequence). The CDR3 runs to 14 residues. After removal of 4 bases from V and 3 bases from J, the junction contained 5 bases not matched to a gene. CDR3 DNA: TGTGCCAGCAGCGTAAGCGGGGGTAAAGAGACCCAGTACTTC. Protein sequence: CASSVSGGKETQYF.

This chain links TRBV5-1 with TRBJ1-2, with 12 positions matching TRBD1. CDR1 and CDR2 (germline): SGHRS, YFSETQ. The CDR3 sequence is 15 residues long. The J segment lost 5 bases and the V segment lost 4 bases, leaving 6 bases of the junction unmatched. For the CDR3, the DNA is TGCGCCAGCAGCAGGGACAGGGGGCTTGATTATGGCTACACCTTC. It is translated as CASSRDRGLDYGYTF.

This sequence joins TRBV28 and TRBJ1-6; a possible D gene is TRBD1 (6 bases). Trimming took 6 bases from V and 5 from J, leaving 17 bases between them. CDR1 and CDR2 (germline): MDHEN, SYDVKM. The CDR3 runs 16 residues. The DNA of the CDR3 is TGTGCCAGCAGGGAGTCCCAGAACAGGGATAATTCACCCCTCCACTTT. This translates into CASRESQNRDNSPLHF.

The gene calls are TRBV21-1 and TRBJ2-2; TRBD1 is the table's D call, not checked against the DNA. TRBV21-1 is annotated as a pseudogene. The length of the CDR3 is 17 residues. The CDR3 spells CASSKEPKAPRTGELFF. The CDR3 DNA reads TGTGCCAGCAGCAAAGAACCCAAGGCTCCCAGGACCGGGGAGCTGTTTTTT.

Here the CDR3 DNA reads TGTGCCAGCAGTTACTCGGGACTAGAAGTATATTACGAGCAGTACTTC. Encoded protein: CASSYSGLEVYYEQYF. The rearrangement uses TRBV6-5 and TRBJ2-7; 8 nucleotides line up with TRBD2. Germline V CDR1 and CDR2: MNHEY, SVGAGI. CDR3 length: 16 residues. J was trimmed by 4 bases and V by 0 bases; bases with no gene match: 8.

About this clone: The same CDR3 is also encoded by other DNA sequences in this sample. This chain joins TRBV6-1 and TRBJ2-7, with TRBD1 matching 8 bases. This CDR3 has 14 amino acids. V trimming: 3 bases; J trimming: 2 bases; junction bases outside the gene matches: 3. Germline CDR1 reads MNHNS; CDR2 reads SASEGT. The CDR3 nucleotides read TGTGCCAGCAGTGAGCGGGACAGGCCCTACGAGCAGTACTTC. Protein: CASSERDRPYEQYF.

The chain recombines TRBV12-3 or TRBV12-4 with TRBJ1-1; D remains unclear. The CDR3 is made up of 12 amino acids. V was shortened by 6 bases and J by 4 bases, with 9 bases between the two germline ends. CDR3 loop: CASSTVGTEAFF. The CDR3 DNA is TGTGCCAGCAGCACAGTAGGCACTGAAGCTTTCTTT.

This clone is a singleton in its sample. The gene calls are TRBV21-1 and TRBJ2-2; no check of the table's D call, TRBD2, against the DNA was made. TRBV21-1 is a documented pseudogene. The CDR3 sequence is 16 residues long. CDR3 residues: CASSETSGGYTGELFF. The CDR3 DNA sequence: TGTGCCAGCAGCGAGACTAGCGGGGGATACACCGGGGAGCTGTTTTTT.

Only one count was recorded for this clone. This chain connects TRBV7-9 to TRBJ1-1, with 8 bases fitting TRBD1. There are 14 residues in the CDR3. Germline trimming cut 1 base from V and 6 bases from J; bases unmatched to any gene: 4. Per the germline V gene, CDR1 is SEHNR and CDR2 is FQNEAQ (reference sequence). CDR3 sequence (DNA): TGTGCCAGCAGCTTAGTGACAGGGGTCGCTGAAGCTTTCTTT. It encodes CASSLVTGVAEAFF.

This chain uses TRBV6-2 or TRBV6-3 with TRBJ1-2; D is undetermined. V was trimmed by 4 bases and J by 6 bases, leaving 12 bases between them. Germline-derived CDR1 and CDR2 are MNHEY and SVGEGT. This CDR3 contains 13 residues. The CDR3 DNA sequence: TGTGCCAGCAGTTCCCCCCCAGCGGATGGCTACACCTTC. This gives the protein CASSSPPADGYTF.

The CDR3, as DNA: TGTGCCAGCAGCCAAGGTACAAGCGGGGGGGCATATGAGCAGTTCTTC. Translation: CASSQGTSGGAYEQFF. The V call is TRBV3-1 (or the pseudogene TRBV3-2), the J call TRBJ2-1; 10 bases map to TRBD2. This CDR3 has 16 residues. CDR1 and CDR2 (germline): LGHDT, YNNKEL (reference sequence). V shed 1 base and J 8 bases; nucleotides not matched to a gene: 8.

The chain couples TRBV5-1 to TRBJ1-2; D is undetermined. V lost 0 bases and J lost 2, with 8 bases in between. Germline V gene sequence: CDR1 SGHRS, CDR2 YFSETQ. The CDR3 runs 14 residues. This CDR3 reads CASSLATVNYGYTF. The CDR3 bases are TGCGCCAGCAGCTTGGCCACAGTGAACTATGGCTACACCTTC.

The V call is TRBV18, the J call TRBJ1-2, with D possibly TRBD1 on 5 matching bases. Between the trimmed V and J ends, which lost 3 bases and 3 bases, there was a span of 14 bases. CDR3 length: 15 residues. CDR1 KGHSH and CDR2 LQKENI come from the germline V gene. This chain's CDR3 is CASSPDSPTYYGYTF. CDR3 in DNA: TGTGCCAGCTCACCCGACAGCCCAACCTACTATGGCTACACCTTC.

The rearrangement links TRBV5-1 to TRBJ2-1; 8 bases align to TRBD1. The CDR3 sequence is 15 residues long. The trim removed 0 bases at V and 7 bases at J, leaving 6 bases unmatched. CDR1 and CDR2 from the germline V gene are SGHRS and YFSETQ. The CDR3 region has the DNA TGCGCCAGCAGCTTGGCGCAGGGGGCGGGGAATGAGCAGTTCTTC. Translated: CASSLAQGAGNEQFF.

The chain joins TRBV27 to TRBJ1-1; no firm D call. CDR1 and CDR2 from the germline V gene are MNHEY and SMNVEV (reference sequence). The CDR3 has 14 residues. V was pared by 4 bases and J by 1 base, with 10 bases between. CDR3 amino acids: CASSSVSANTEAFF. The CDR3 region has the DNA TGTGCCAGCAGTTCGGTGAGTGCGAACACTGAAGCTTTCTTT.

This chain joins TRBV5-1 and TRBJ2-7; 9 bases align to TRBD2. Germline CDR1 reads SGHRS; CDR2 reads YFSETQ. V was clipped by 1 base and J by 5 bases; unmatched bases: 7. This CDR3 has 15 residues. The CDR3 region is CASSLFGGGADEQYF. In DNA form, the CDR3 reads TGCGCCAGCAGCTTGTTCGGCGGGGGGGCCGACGAGCAGTACTTC.

The genes are TRBV2 and TRBJ1-3; unclear D gene. The CDR3 consists of 14 residues. CDR1 is SNHLY, CDR2 FYNNEI, per germline. V was cut by 4 bases and J by 0 bases, with 7 bases left in between. This CDR3 reads CASSGVGSGNTIYF. As DNA, the CDR3 is TGTGCCAGCAGTGGTGTCGGCTCTGGAAACACCATATATTTT.

The chain links TRBV27 to TRBJ2-7, with 8 nucleotides matching TRBD2. Trimming at V came to 4 bases and at J to 0 bases, leaving 5 bases not matched to a gene. Germline assignment: CDR1 MNHEY and CDR2 SMNVEV (reference sequence). The CDR3 consists of 15 residues. The CDR3 sequence is CASSSSGSSSYEQYF. The CDR3 coding sequence is TGTGCCAGCAGTTCTAGCGGGTCAAGCTCCTACGAGCAGTACTTC.